These 15 T cell receptor beta chains were sequenced from one sample in a study of T cells in Graves' hyperthyroidism and ophthalmopathy. TCR beta CDR3 region amplification was performed from RNA transcripts. TCR CDR3 underwent first-round RT-PCR with the HTBI primer set. TCRdb re-derived calls from the multiplex PCR reads in MiXCR, one entry per CDR3 protein. The sample has 450,000 to 650,000 distinct CDR3 sequences; about 15% are singletons. Sequencing was done on a sample of blood. Receptors originate from a young woman with Graves' ophthalmopathy.

This clonotype was seen ten or more times. The gene calls are TRBV20-1 and TRBJ2-1, with D unclear. The CDR3 totals 15 residues. CDR1 is DFQATT and CDR2 is SNEGSKA in the germline V gene (reference sequence). The V end was cut by 1 base, the J end by 5 bases, with 15 bases between. This chain's CDR3 is CSARGRRKINNEQFF. DNA for the CDR3: TGCAGTGCTAGAGGACGGCGGAAGATCAACAATGAGCAGTTCTTC.

Concerning this clonotype itself: The junction does not match germline at one end; this may be a read error. V gene TRBV6-9 combines with J gene TRBJ1-5, with D possibly TRBD1 on 5 matching bases. Germline lookup yields CDR1 MNHGY and CDR2 SVAAGI. The CDR3 sequence is 13 residues long. The DNA of the CDR3 is TGTGCCGGCAGTTACAGGTACAATCAGCCCCAGCATTTT. It codes for CAGSYRYNQPQHF.

V is TRBV27 and J is TRBJ2-3; 8 bases fit TRBD1. The CDR3 consists of 14 residues. The germline CDR1 and CDR2 sequences are MNHEY and SMNVEV (reference sequence). The J segment lost 8 bases and the V segment lost 3 bases, leaving 7 bases of the junction unmatched. CDR3 protein: CASSLDRVQGTQYF. The CDR3 region has the DNA TGTGCCAGCAGTTTGGACAGGGTCCAAGGTACGCAGTATTTT.

This clonotype was counted only a few times. This may arise from a read error, as a much more abundant clone is one base away. J is TRBJ1-1 and V is TRBV28, with TRBD1 identical over 7 bases. This CDR3 is 16 amino acids long. CDR1 MDHEN and CDR2 SYDVKM come from the germline V gene. The CDR3 region is CASIRFAGRGNTGAFF. The DNA of the CDR3 is TGTGCCAGCATTAGGTTCGCGGGCAGGGGGAACACTGGAGCTTTCTTT.

In its sample, this clonotype was seen many times. The chain has TRBV20-1 and TRBJ1-2; D gene ambiguous. Trimming pared 3 bases from V and 5 bases from J, leaving 7 bases between. CDR1 DFQATT and CDR2 SNEGSKA come from the germline V gene (reference sequence). CDR3 length equals 11 residues. This chain's CDR3 is CSASRRYGYTF. The CDR3, as DNA: TGCAGTGCTAGTCGCCGATATGGCTACACCTTC.

Worth noting for this clonotype: Being one base from a much bigger clone, this may be a read error. The chain has TRBV5-1 and TRBJ2-2, with TRBD1 as a possible D gene (5 bases). Germline lookup yields CDR1 SGHRS and CDR2 YFSETQ. The CDR3 length is 15 residues. CDR3 sequence reads: CASSFRQSNIGELFF. The CDR3, as DNA: TGCGCCAGCAGCTTTAGACAGTCGAACATCGGGGAGCTGTTTTTT.

This clonotype was found a few times. The chain combines TRBV7-8 with TRBJ1-1; 7 bases map to TRBD1. CDR3 size: 14 residues. With 5 bases clipped from V and 4 bases from J, the junction kept 7 bases outside the gene matches. The germline CDR1 and CDR2 sequences are SGHVS and FQNEAQ. The CDR3 DNA is TGTGCCAGCAGCGAGGACAGGATTGGCACTGAAGCTTTCTTT. It yields the protein CASSEDRIGTEAFF.

This clonotype occurred a few times. The gene calls are TRBV6-1 and TRBJ1-1; D not resolved. V was trimmed by 8 bases and J by 4 bases, leaving 14 bases between them. Germline CDR1 reads MNHNS; CDR2 reads SASEGT. This CDR3 has 13 amino acids. The CDR3 loop reads CASRDGRVTEAFF. The CDR3 nucleotides read TGTGCCAGCCGAGACGGGCGAGTCACTGAAGCTTTCTTT.

This clonotype was found many times. This chain joins TRBV24-1 and TRBJ1-5; no reliable D call. Germline-derived CDR1 and CDR2 are KGHDR and SFDVKD. The CDR3 consists of 13 residues. Deletions cut 2 bases from V and 7 bases from J, with 8 bases between. This CDR3 reads CATSDSGSQPQHF. CDR3 nucleotides: TGTGCCACCAGTGATTCGGGGAGCCAGCCCCAGCATTTT.

The chain couples TRBV4-1 to TRBJ1-1; D not certain. This CDR3 spans 14 amino acids. Trimming cost V 2 bases and J 4 bases, with 11 bases left between them. Per germline, CDR1 MGHRA and CDR2 YSYEKL. The CDR3 DNA is TGCGCCAGCAGCCAAAAAGAGGGTCCCACTGAAGCTTTCTTT. Its translation is CASSQKEGPTEAFF.

This clonotype was counted many times. The gene calls are TRBV27 and TRBJ2-1, with TRBD2 matching over 14 bases. With 7 bases clipped from V and 8 bases from J, the junction kept 7 bases outside the gene matches. Germline CDR1 reads MNHEY; CDR2 reads SMNVEV (reference sequence). The CDR3 has 15 amino acids. As DNA, the CDR3 is TGTGCCAGCACCCCAGGACTAGCGGGAGGCCATGAGCAGTTCTTC. The encoded protein is CASTPGLAGGHEQFF.

This clonotype was detected once. The chain links TRBV19 to TRBJ2-1; TRBD2 matches at 8 bases. The V gene end was trimmed by 6 bases and the J gene end by 0 bases; junction bases not matched to a gene: 4. The CDR3 extends over 15 amino acids. Germline V lookup: CDR1 LNHDA, CDR2 SQIVND (reference sequence). In DNA, the CDR3 is TGTGCCAGTAGGTACAGCGGGAGCTCCTACAATGAGCAGTTCTTC. This sequence encodes CASRYSGSSYNEQFF.

A note on this clonotype: Given a much more abundant clone one base away, this may be a read error. The chain couples TRBV28 to TRBJ1-4, with a tentative D call TRBD1 (6 bases). Germline CDR1 MDHEN, CDR2 SYDVKM. The CDR3 loop spans 17 amino acids. V gave up 6 bases and J gave up 4 bases, with 21 bases separating them. CDR3 protein: CASRTPTGSGDNEKLFF. The CDR3 DNA sequence: TGTGCCAGCAGGACCCCCACAGGGAGCGGGGATAATGAAAAACTGTTTTTT.

This clonotype was seen many times. This sequence joins TRBV2 and TRBJ2-7; no firm D call. From germline, CDR1 is SNHLY and CDR2 FYNNEI. The CDR3 covers 11 residues. V was pared by 2 bases and J by 7 bases, with 6 bases between. The CDR3 DNA is TGTGCCAGCAGTGAACGCTATGAGCAGTACTTC. Amino acids: CASSERYEQYF.

This clonotype has just a few counts. J is TRBJ2-3 and V is TRBV11-1; 8 bases are a match to TRBD2. The CDR3 has 20 amino acids. V lost 4 bases to trimming and J lost 2 bases; unmatched junction nucleotides: 20. Germline lookup yields CDR1 SGHAT and CDR2 FQDESV (reference sequence). This chain's CDR3 is CASSYRGRRASGLNTDTQYF. DNA for the CDR3: TGTGCCAGCAGCTATAGGGGCCGGCGGGCTAGCGGGTTGAACACAGATACGCAGTATTTT.